This TCR beta chain was identified during a study of blood T cell repertoires in COVID-19. Method: immunoSEQ multiplex PCR; TCRdb's copy keeps in-frame clones and lacks some. The data contain fewer than 250,000 clones, roughly 85% of them singletons. This CDR3 has 15 residues. The germline CDR1 and CDR2 sequences are SQVTM and ANQGSEA. V lost 4 bases, J lost 3 bases, and 6 bases stayed unmatched. The rearrangement uses TRBV29-1 and TRBJ2-7; 13 nucleotides align to TRBD2. The sequenced material came from peripheral blood. This TCR derives from a man aged 40-49 years with acute or convalescent COVID-19. The CDR3 region is CSVVRTSGGHYEQYF. CDR3 DNA sequence: TGCAGCGTTGTTAGGACTAGCGGGGGACACTACGAGCAGTACTTC.